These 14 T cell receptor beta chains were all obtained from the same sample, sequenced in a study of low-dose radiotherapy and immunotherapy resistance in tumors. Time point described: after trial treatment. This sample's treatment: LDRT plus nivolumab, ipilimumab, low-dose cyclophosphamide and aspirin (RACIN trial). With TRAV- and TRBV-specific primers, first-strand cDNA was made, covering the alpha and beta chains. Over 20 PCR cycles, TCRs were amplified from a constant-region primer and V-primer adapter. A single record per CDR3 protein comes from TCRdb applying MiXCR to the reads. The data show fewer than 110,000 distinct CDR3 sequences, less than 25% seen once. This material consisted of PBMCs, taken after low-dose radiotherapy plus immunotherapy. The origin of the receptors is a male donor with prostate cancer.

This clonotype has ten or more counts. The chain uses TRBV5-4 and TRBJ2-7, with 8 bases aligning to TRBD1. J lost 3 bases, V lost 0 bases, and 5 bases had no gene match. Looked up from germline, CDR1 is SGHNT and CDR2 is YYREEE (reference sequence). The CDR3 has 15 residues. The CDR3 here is CASSLDRQGSYEQYF. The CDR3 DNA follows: TGTGCCAGCAGCTTGGATCGACAGGGGAGCTACGAGCAGTACTTC. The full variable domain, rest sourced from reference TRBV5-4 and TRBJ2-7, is ETGVTQSPTHLIKTRGQQVTLRCSSQSGHNTVSWYQQALGQGPQFIFQYYREEENGRGNFPPRFSGLQFPNYSSELNVNALELDDSALYLCASSLDRQGSYEQYFGPGTRLTVT.

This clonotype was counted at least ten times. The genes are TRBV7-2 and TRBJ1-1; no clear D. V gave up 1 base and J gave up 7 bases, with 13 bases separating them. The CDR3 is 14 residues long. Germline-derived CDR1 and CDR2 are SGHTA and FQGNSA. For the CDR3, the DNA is TGTGCCAGCAGCTTAGTATCGACCGGGAGTGAAGCTTTCTTT. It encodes CASSLVSTGSEAFF.

In DNA form, the CDR3 reads TGCGCCAGCAGCCAAGGCGTTCCTACCTACGAGCAGTACTTC. Protein: CASSQGVPTYEQYF. The chain carries TRBV4-3 and TRBJ2-7; D gene ambiguous. V was pared by 1 base and J by 2 bases, with 9 bases between. The CDR3 runs 14 residues. Germline loops: CDR1 LGHNA, CDR2 YSLEER.

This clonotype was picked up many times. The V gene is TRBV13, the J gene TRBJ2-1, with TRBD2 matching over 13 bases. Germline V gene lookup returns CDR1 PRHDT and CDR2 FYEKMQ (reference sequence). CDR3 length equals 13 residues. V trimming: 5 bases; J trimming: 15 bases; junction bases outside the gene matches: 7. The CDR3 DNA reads TGTGCCAGCAGCCTCGGACTAGCGGGGGCCCGGTTCTTC. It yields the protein CASSLGLAGARFF.

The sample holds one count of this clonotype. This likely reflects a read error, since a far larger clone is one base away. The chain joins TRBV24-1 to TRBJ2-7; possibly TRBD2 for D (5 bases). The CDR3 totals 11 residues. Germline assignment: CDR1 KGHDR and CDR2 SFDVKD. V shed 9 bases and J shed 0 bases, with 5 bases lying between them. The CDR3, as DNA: TGTGCCACCGGGAGCTCCTACGAGCAGTACTTC. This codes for CATGSSYEQYF.

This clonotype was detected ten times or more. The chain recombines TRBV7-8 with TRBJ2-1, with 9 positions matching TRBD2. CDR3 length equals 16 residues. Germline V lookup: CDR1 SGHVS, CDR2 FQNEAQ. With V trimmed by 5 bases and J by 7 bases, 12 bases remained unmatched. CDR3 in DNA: TGTGCCAGCAGCCCAGGGGGGCGGGGGGGCTTAAATGAGCAGTTCTTC. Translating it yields CASSPGGRGGLNEQFF.

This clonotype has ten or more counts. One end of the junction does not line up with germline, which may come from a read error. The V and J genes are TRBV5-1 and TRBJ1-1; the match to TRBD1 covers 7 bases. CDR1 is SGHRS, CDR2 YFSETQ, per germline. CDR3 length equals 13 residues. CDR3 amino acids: CASSFQGGTEAFF. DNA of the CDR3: TGTGCCAGCAGCTTTCAGGGGGGGACTGAAGCTTTCTTT.

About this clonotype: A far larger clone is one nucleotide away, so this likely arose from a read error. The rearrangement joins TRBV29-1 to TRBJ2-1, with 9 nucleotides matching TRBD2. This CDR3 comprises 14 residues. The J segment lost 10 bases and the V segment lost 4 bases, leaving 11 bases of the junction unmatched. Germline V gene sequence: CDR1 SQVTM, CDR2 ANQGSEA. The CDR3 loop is CSVVSAGGQYEQFF. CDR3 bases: TGCAGCGTTGTATCTGCGGGGGGGCAGTACGAGCAGTTCTTC.

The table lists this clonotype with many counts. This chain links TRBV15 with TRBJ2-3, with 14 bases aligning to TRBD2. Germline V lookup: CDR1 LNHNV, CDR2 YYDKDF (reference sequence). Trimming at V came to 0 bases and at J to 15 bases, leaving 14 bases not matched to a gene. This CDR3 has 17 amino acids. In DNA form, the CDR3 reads TGTGCCACCAGCAGAGACCCAGACTGGACTAGCGGGGGGACTCATTATTTT. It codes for CATSRDPDWTSGGTHYF.

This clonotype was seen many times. The CDR3 loop is CSATSGGPSSYEQYF. DNA of the CDR3: TGCAGTGCTACCAGCGGGGGGCCGAGCTCCTACGAGCAGTACTTC. The chain employs TRBV20-1 and TRBJ2-7, with 9 bases lining up with TRBD2. J gave up 0 bases and V 4 bases, and 7 bases lay outside the gene matches. Germline V CDR1 and CDR2: DFQATT, SNEGSKA (reference sequence). CDR3 length: 15 residues.

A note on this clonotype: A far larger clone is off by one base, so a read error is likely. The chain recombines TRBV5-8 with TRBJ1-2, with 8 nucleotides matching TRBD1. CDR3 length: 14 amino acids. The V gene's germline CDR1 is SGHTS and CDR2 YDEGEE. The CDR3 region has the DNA TGTTCCAGCAGCCCGGAAGGACAGGGTGGTGGCTACACCTTC. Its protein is CSSSPEGQGGGYTF.

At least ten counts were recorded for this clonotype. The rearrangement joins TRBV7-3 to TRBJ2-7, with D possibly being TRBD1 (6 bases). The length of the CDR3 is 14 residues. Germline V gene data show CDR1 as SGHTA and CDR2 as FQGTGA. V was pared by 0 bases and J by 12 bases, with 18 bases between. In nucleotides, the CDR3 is TGTGCCAGCAGCTTAACGTTTGGGGGCGCGATATTGTACTTC. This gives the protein CASSLTFGGAILYF.

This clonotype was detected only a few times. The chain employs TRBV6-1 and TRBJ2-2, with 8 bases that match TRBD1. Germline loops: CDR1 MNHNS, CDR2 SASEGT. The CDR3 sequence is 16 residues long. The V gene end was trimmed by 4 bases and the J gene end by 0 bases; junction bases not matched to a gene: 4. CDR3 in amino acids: CASSVDRVPNTGELFF. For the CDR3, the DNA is TGTGCCAGCAGTGTGGACAGGGTACCGAACACCGGGGAGCTGTTTTTT.

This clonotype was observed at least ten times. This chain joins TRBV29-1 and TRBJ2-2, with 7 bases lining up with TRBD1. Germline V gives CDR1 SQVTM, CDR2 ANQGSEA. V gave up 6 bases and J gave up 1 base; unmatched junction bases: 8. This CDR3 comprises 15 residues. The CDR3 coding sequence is TGCAGCGTCGGCGCGACAGGGCGGAACACCGGGGAGCTGTTTTTT. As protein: CSVGATGRNTGELFF.